The next 24 T cell receptor beta chains were all read from a single sample in a study of control samples from healthy donors and cancer patients. The data were produced by immunoSEQ multiplex PCR, yet TCRdb's version contains in-frame clones alone and is incomplete. The data hold 150,000 to 200,000 clones, with 85% to 95% observed a single time. The sequenced sample consisted of blood. These receptor sequences come from a woman between 18 and 29 years old in good health.

The rearrangement links TRBV27 to TRBJ1-6, with D possibly matching TRBD1 (6 bases). The CDR3 covers 18 residues. The V gene's germline CDR1 is MNHEY and CDR2 SMNVEV (reference sequence). V lost 4 bases and J 6 bases, leaving 22 bases between the germline ends. The CDR3 DNA follows: TGTGCCAGCAGTTACGCGAGTCCGGGGGGCAGAGCTAATTCACCCCTCCACTTT. Translation: CASSYASPGGRANSPLHF.

This chain links TRBV19 with TRBJ1-5; the D gene is possibly TRBD1 (5 bases). Germline V gives CDR1 LNHDA, CDR2 SQIVND (reference sequence). The ends were cut back, 5 bases at V and 5 bases at J, with 10 bases in the middle. CDR3 length: 13 amino acids. CDR3 sequence: CASSWVGDQPQHF. The CDR3 nucleotides read TGTGCCAGTAGTTGGGTAGGGGATCAGCCCCAGCATTTT.

V and J are TRBV29-1 and TRBJ2-5; D call uncertain. The V end was cut by 3 bases, the J end by 4 bases, with 21 bases between. The CDR3 covers 16 residues. Germline CDR1 is SQVTM and CDR2 is ANQGSEA. The CDR3 sequence: CSVEVLSDPRRETQYF. DNA of the CDR3: TGCAGCGTTGAGGTTTTGTCCGACCCACGTCGAGAGACCCAGTACTTC.

The genes are TRBV7-3 and TRBJ2-3; tentative D call: TRBD2 (5 bases). Trimming pared 3 bases from V and 4 bases from J, leaving 11 bases between. Germline V lookup: CDR1 SGHTA, CDR2 FQGTGA. The CDR3 contains 14 residues. The CDR3 reads CASSLTGNPDTQYF. CDR3 coding DNA: TGTGCCAGCAGCTTGACGGGGAACCCAGATACGCAGTATTTT.

There are a few counts of this clone. CDR3 amino acids: CASRPGNDVGNEQFF. The CDR3 DNA sequence: TGTGCCAGCAGACCGGGGAACGATGTGGGGAATGAGCAGTTCTTC. V and J are TRBV28 and TRBJ2-1; possible D gene TRBD2, 5 bases. The length of the CDR3 is 15 residues. Germline V CDR1 and CDR2: MDHEN, SYDVKM. V shed 6 bases and J shed 7 bases, with 19 bases lying between them. The full variable domain, completed using reference TRBV28 and TRBJ2-1, is DVKVTQSSRYLVKRTGEKVFLECVQDMDHENMFWYRQDPGLGLRLIYFSYDVKMKEKGDIPEGYSVSREKKERFSLILESASTNQTSMYLCASRPGNDVGNEQFFGPGTRLTVL.

This rearrangement joins TRBV6-2 or TRBV6-3 to TRBJ1-5, with D possibly matching TRBD1 (5 bases). Germline V gene lookup returns CDR1 MNHEY and CDR2 SVGEGT. The CDR3 has 11 residues. The ends were cut back, 6 bases at V and 7 bases at J, with 7 bases in the middle. CDR3 sequence reads: CASSQGQPQHF. Written as DNA, the CDR3 is TGTGCCAGCAGCCAGGGCCAGCCCCAGCATTTT.

CDR3 bases: TGTGCCAGCAGTGGCTCACTAGCTGGGAACACTGAAGCTTTCTTT. Encoded protein: CASSGSLAGNTEAFF. The V and J genes are TRBV28 and TRBJ1-1; no clear D gene. This CDR3 contains 15 residues. Trimming shortened V by 5 bases and J by 1 base, and 14 bases separated the two germline ends. From germline, CDR1 is MDHEN and CDR2 SYDVKM. Complete variable domain (other parts from reference TRBV28 and TRBJ1-1): DVKVTQSSRYLVKRTGEKVFLECVQDMDHENMFWYRQDPGLGLRLIYFSYDVKMKEKGDIPEGYSVSREKKERFSLILESASTNQTSMYLCASSGSLAGNTEAFFGQGTRLTVV.

The genes are TRBV27 and TRBJ1-4, with TRBD1 as a possible D gene (5 bases). Germline V gives CDR1 MNHEY, CDR2 SMNVEV (reference sequence). The CDR3 consists of 14 residues. Trimming cost V 5 bases and J 7 bases, with 14 bases left between them. CDR3 coding DNA: TGTGCCAGCAGTCCTGAGGGGTTAGGTGAAAAACTGTTTTTT. Amino acid sequence: CASSPEGLGEKLFF.

The genes are TRBV11-2 and TRBJ1-3; D gene ambiguous. V lost 1 base and J lost 0, with 13 bases in between. The CDR3 consists of 17 residues. The V gene's germline CDR1 is SGHAT and CDR2 FQNNGV. The CDR3 here is CASSLGAPRFSGNTIYF. The CDR3 bases are TGTGCCAGCAGCTTAGGCGCCCCACGATTCTCTGGAAACACCATATATTTT.

This chain joins TRBV3-1 (or the pseudogene TRBV3-2) and TRBJ2-7; 8 nucleotides align to TRBD1. Germline CDR1 reads LGHDT; CDR2 reads YNNKEL (reference sequence). The CDR3 consists of 14 residues. V shed 8 bases, J shed 2 bases, and the junction held 8 bases outside the gene matches. The CDR3 nucleotides are TGTGCCAGCCACAGGGGGACCGTCCCCTACGAGCAGTACTTC. Translation gives CASHRGTVPYEQYF.

The V gene is TRBV7-2, the J gene TRBJ2-1; D is unresolved. The CDR3 runs to 14 residues. The germline gives CDR1 SGHTA, CDR2 FQGNSA. Between the trimmed V and J ends, which lost 6 bases and 2 bases, there was a span of 11 bases. In DNA, the CDR3 is TGTGCCAGCAGTCGATCCCGCCCCTACAATGAGCAGTTCTTC. Residues: CASSRSRPYNEQFF.

Written as DNA, the CDR3 is TGTGCCAGCAGCTTCTCCGGTGCCCGGGACACGCAGTATTTT. Translation gives CASSFSGARDTQYF. The chain employs TRBV5-5 and TRBJ2-3, with D perhaps being TRBD1 or TRBD2 (5 bases each). The germline gives CDR1 SGHKS, CDR2 YYEKEE (reference sequence). The CDR3 runs 14 residues. V was trimmed by 2 bases and J by 9 bases, leaving 16 bases between them.

The V and J genes are TRBV19 and TRBJ1-6, with a tentative D call TRBD1 (6 bases). With 1 base removed from V and 14 bases from J, the gap between germline ends came to 12 bases. The CDR3 is 13 amino acids. Germline loops: CDR1 LNHDA, CDR2 SQIVND (reference sequence). CDR3 in DNA: TGTGCCAGTAGTATAGGGGACACCTCAGCCCTCCACTTT. Translation: CASSIGDTSALHF.

The rearrangement links TRBV5-1 to TRBJ1-5; no definite D call. From germline, CDR1 is SGHRS and CDR2 YFSETQ. The ends were cut back, 5 bases at V and 6 bases at J, with 12 bases in the middle. This CDR3 has 13 residues. CDR3 in amino acids: CASSPAPGQPQHF. The CDR3 coding sequence is TGCGCCAGCAGTCCCGCCCCAGGTCAGCCCCAGCATTTT.

The chain carries TRBV5-1 and TRBJ2-3, with D possibly TRBD1 on 5 matching bases. CDR1 and CDR2 (germline): SGHRS, YFSETQ. The ends were cut back, 2 bases at V and 4 bases at J, with 11 bases in the middle. The CDR3 has 14 amino acids. The DNA of the CDR3 is TGCGCCAGCAGCTTATTGACAGCCCCAGATACGCAGTATTTT. This gives the protein CASSLLTAPDTQYF.

The chain links TRBV5-1 to TRBJ1-6, with 7 bases identical to TRBD1. The germline V gene encodes CDR1 SGHRS and CDR2 YFSETQ. After removal of 0 bases from V and 5 bases from J, the junction contained 14 bases not matched to a gene. The CDR3 contains 19 residues. The CDR3 is CASSLALPGTGENNSPLHF. The CDR3 nucleotides read TGCGCCAGCAGCTTGGCACTCCCTGGCACAGGGGAGAATAATTCACCCCTCCACTTT.

The chain has TRBV7-2 and TRBJ2-4; possible D gene TRBD1, 6 bases. V lost 6 bases and J 4 bases, leaving 13 bases between the germline ends. CDR1 and CDR2 (germline): SGHTA, FQGNSA. The CDR3 is 14 residues long. The CDR3 bases are TGTGCCAGCAGTGACTCAGGGGTGAAAAACATTCAGTACTTC. This translates into CASSDSGVKNIQYF.

This rearrangement joins TRBV2 to TRBJ1-1; the D gene is possibly TRBD1 (5 bases). V dropped 5 bases and J dropped 3 bases, with 16 bases sitting between them. CDR3 length: 15 residues. Germline V lookup: CDR1 SNHLY, CDR2 FYNNEI. The CDR3 nucleotides are TGTGCCAGCAGTTCTTGGGGCTTAGGACACACTGAAGCTTTCTTT. It encodes CASSSWGLGHTEAFF.

The chain recombines TRBV11-2 with TRBJ1-4, with D possibly being TRBD1 (5 bases). Germline-derived CDR1 and CDR2 are SGHAT and FQNNGV. The CDR3 sequence is 15 residues long. Trimming cost V 5 bases and J 2 bases, with 12 bases left between them. CDR3 sequence reads: CASSANGGTNEKLFF. The CDR3 DNA follows: TGTGCCAGCAGCGCCAACGGGGGGACTAATGAAAAACTGTTTTTT. Full variable domain (remainder filled in from reference TRBV11-2 and TRBJ1-4): EAGVAQSPRYKIIEKRQSVAFWCNPISGHATLYWYQQILGQGPKLLIQFQNNGVVDDSQLPKDRFSAERLKGVDSTLKIQPAKLEDSAVYLCASSANGGTNEKLFFGSGTQLSVL.

The J gene is TRBJ1-5, the V gene TRBV4-3; D gene uncertain. The V gene's germline CDR1 is LGHNA and CDR2 YSLEER. The CDR3 length is 15 residues. Trimming left V 1 base short and J 7 bases short, with 14 bases between. The CDR3 sequence: CASSQGTEEGQPQHF. The DNA of the CDR3 is TGCGCCAGCAGCCAAGGGACCGAGGAAGGGCAGCCCCAGCATTTT.

The J gene is TRBJ1-1, the V gene TRBV14; D gene ambiguous. This CDR3 is 14 amino acids long. Trimming removed 1 base at V and 3 bases at J, with 9 bases between. The germline V gene has CDR1 SGHDN and CDR2 FVKESK. CDR3 loop: CASSQGRVYTEAFF. In DNA form, the CDR3 reads TGTGCCAGCAGCCAAGGGCGAGTTTACACTGAAGCTTTCTTT. The full variable domain, with the rest looked up from reference TRBV14 and TRBJ1-1, is EAGVTQFPSHSVIEKGQTVTLRCDPISGHDNLYWYRRVMGKEIKFLLHFVKESKQDESGMPNNRFLAERTGGTYSTLKVQPAELEDSGVYFCASSQGRVYTEAFFGQGTRLTVV.

This clone was counted only a few times. The CDR3 nucleotides are TGTGCCAGCAGCCTTACAGGCCAGAGCTCCTACGAGCAGTACTTC. Encoded protein: CASSLTGQSSYEQYF. The chain carries TRBV7-9 and TRBJ2-7; tentatively, D is TRBD1 (5 bases). The CDR3 contains 15 residues. V was clipped by 5 bases and J by 0 bases, with 14 bases between them. Germline loops: CDR1 SEHNR, CDR2 FQNEAQ (reference sequence).

This chain uses TRBV6-5 with TRBJ2-7; no definite D call. This CDR3 contains 16 residues. Germline CDR1 MNHEY, CDR2 SVGAGI. Trimming took off 0 bases at V and 5 bases at J, with 17 bases between the two ends. CDR3 DNA: TGTGCCAGCAGTTACTCCTTGGGGTTTCAAAGAGACGAGCAGTACTTC. Residues: CASSYSLGFQRDEQYF.

V and J are TRBV27 and TRBJ2-2, with D unclear. V gave up 2 bases and J gave up 5 bases, with 12 bases separating them. The CDR3 consists of 15 residues. Germline loops: CDR1 MNHEY, CDR2 SMNVEV (reference sequence). The CDR3, as DNA: TGTGCCAGCAGTTTACGATGGAAAAGTACCGGGGAGCTGTTTTTT. As protein: CASSLRWKSTGELFF.